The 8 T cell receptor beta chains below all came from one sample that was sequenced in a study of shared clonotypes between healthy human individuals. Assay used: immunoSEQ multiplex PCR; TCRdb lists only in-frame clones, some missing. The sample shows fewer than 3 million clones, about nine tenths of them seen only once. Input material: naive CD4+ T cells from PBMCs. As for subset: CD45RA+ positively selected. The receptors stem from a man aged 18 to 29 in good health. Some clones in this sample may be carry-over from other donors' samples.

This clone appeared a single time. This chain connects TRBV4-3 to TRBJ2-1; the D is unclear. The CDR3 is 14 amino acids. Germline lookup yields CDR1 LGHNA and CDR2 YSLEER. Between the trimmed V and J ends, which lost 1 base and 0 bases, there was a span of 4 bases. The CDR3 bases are TGCGCCAGCAGCCAAGGGGGCTCCTACAATGAGCAGTTCTTC. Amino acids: CASSQGGSYNEQFF.

The CDR3 here is CASSLRGTGDYEQYF. Written as DNA, the CDR3 is TGTGCCAGCAGCTTACGGGGGACAGGGGACTACGAGCAGTACTTC. The chain employs TRBV7-2 and TRBJ2-7; 10 positions agree with TRBD1. Germline assignment: CDR1 SGHTA and CDR2 FQGNSA. The CDR3 extends over 15 amino acids. The junction had 4 bases not matched to a gene; V was cut back by 2 bases and J by 3 bases.

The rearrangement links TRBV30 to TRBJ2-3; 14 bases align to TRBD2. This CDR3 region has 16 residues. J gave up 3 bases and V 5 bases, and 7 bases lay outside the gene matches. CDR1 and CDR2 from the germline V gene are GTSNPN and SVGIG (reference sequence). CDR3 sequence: CAWGGLAGVGTDTQYF. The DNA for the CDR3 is TGTGCCTGGGGGGGACTAGCGGGAGTCGGGACAGATACGCAGTATTTT.

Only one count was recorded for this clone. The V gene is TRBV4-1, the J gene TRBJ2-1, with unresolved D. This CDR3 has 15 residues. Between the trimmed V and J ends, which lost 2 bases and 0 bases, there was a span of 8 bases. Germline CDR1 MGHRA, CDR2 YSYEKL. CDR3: CASSQLGVSYNEQFF. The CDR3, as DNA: TGCGCCAGCAGCCAATTGGGCGTCTCCTACAATGAGCAGTTCTTC.

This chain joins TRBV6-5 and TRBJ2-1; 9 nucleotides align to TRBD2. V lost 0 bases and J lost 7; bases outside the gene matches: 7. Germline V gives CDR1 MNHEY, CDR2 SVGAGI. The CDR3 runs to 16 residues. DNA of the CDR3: TGTGCCAGCAGTTACTCTGGCGGGAGGGTGCGGAATGAGCAGTTCTTC. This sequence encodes CASSYSGGRVRNEQFF.

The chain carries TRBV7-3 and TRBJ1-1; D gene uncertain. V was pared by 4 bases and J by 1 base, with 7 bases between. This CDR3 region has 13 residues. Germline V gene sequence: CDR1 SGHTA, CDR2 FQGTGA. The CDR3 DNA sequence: TGTGCCAGCAGCTCCCACAGGAACACTGAAGCTTTCTTT. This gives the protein CASSSHRNTEAFF.

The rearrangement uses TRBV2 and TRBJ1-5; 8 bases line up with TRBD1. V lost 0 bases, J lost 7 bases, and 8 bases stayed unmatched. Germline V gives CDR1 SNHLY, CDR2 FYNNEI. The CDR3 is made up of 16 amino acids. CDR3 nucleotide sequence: TGTGCCAGCAGTGAAGCCGTCACAGGGGGTTCCCAGCCCCAGCATTTT. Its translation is CASSEAVTGGSQPQHF. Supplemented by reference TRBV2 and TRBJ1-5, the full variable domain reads EPEVTQTPSHQVTQMGQEVILRCVPISNHLYFYWYRQILGQKVEFLVSFYNNEISEKSEIFDDQFSVERPDGSNFTLKIRSTKLEDSAMYFCASSEAVTGGSQPQHFGDGTRLSIL.

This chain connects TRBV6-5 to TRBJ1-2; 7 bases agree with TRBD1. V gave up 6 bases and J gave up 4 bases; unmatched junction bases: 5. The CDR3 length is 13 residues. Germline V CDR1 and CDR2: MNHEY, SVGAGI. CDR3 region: CASRSRDSYGYTF. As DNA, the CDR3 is TGTGCCAGCAGATCCAGGGACAGCTATGGCTACACCTTC.